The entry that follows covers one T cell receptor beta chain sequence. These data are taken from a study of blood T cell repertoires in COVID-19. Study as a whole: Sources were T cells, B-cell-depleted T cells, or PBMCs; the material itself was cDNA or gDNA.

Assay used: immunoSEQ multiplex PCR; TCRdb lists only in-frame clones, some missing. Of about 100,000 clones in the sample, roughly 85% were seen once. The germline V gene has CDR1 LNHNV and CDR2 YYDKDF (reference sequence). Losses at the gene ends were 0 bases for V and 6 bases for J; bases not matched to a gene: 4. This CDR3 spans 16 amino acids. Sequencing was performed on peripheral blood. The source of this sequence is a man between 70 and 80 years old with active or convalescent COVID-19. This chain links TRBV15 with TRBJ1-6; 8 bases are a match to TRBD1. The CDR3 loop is CATSRDRGRSNSPLHF. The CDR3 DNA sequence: TGTGCCACCAGCAGAGACAGGGGGCGAAGTAATTCACCCCTCCACTTT.